This passage covers 17 T cell receptor beta chains from one sample sequenced in a study of cytomegalovirus exposure and HLA in healthy donors (dated by TCRdb to the late 2010s). Library preparation used the immunoSEQ multiplex PCR assay. A mixture of 60 forward primers for TCR Vbeta segments and 13 reverse primers for TCR Jbeta segments was used in the multiplex PCR. In its TCRdb copy, this immuneACCESS table keeps in-frame sequences only and misses some clones. Where compared with another copy, unresolved V genes explain less than half of these, and the others have no known cause. The sample yields around 150,000 clones; 75% to 85% were counted once. The ten biggest clones cover 3.5% of the sample. Sample: PBMCs. All receptors come from a human donor in good health.

The rearrangement uses TRBV7-9 and TRBJ2-5; 8 bases line up with TRBD2. The CDR3 consists of 14 residues. Looked up from germline, CDR1 is SEHNR and CDR2 is FQNEAQ (reference sequence). V gave up 5 bases and J gave up 2 bases; unmatched junction bases: 4. The CDR3 sequence: CASSPGTRQETQYF. CDR3 sequence (DNA): TGTGCCAGCAGCCCCGGGACTAGACAAGAGACCCAGTACTTC. Full variable domain (rest looked up from reference TRBV7-9 and TRBJ2-5): DTGVSQNPRHKITKRGQNVTFRCDPISEHNRLYWYRQTLGQGPEFLTYFQNEAQLEKSRLLSDRFSAERPKGSFSTLEIQRTEQGDSAMYLCASSPGTRQETQYFGPGTRLLVL.

This clone has a single count. V is TRBV11-3 and J is TRBJ2-1; 14 positions agree with TRBD2. The CDR3 is made up of 16 amino acids. Germline trimming cut 5 bases from V and 8 bases from J; bases unmatched to any gene: 8. Germline CDR1 is SGHNT and CDR2 is YENEEA. CDR3 DNA sequence: TGTGCCAGCAGCCTCGTGGGGACTAGCGGGAGCGATGAGCAGTTCTTC. Translation gives CASSLVGTSGSDEQFF.

The rearrangement links TRBV9 to TRBJ2-1; 13 bases fit TRBD2. The CDR3 extends over 17 amino acids. The J segment lost 7 bases and the V segment lost 3 bases, leaving 10 bases of the junction unmatched. CDR1 SGDLS and CDR2 YYNGEE come from the germline V gene. In nucleotides, the CDR3 is TGTGCCAGCAGCGAGCGGACTAGCGGGGGCTATGGGAATGAGCAGTTCTTC. This codes for CASSERTSGGYGNEQFF.

V and J are TRBV28 and TRBJ1-5, with D hard to call. Per germline, CDR1 MDHEN and CDR2 SYDVKM. Trimming cost V 4 bases and J 0 bases, with 7 bases left between them. The CDR3 extends over 14 amino acids. The CDR3 region is CASSSPGSNQPQHF. The CDR3 DNA sequence: TGTGCCAGCAGTTCCCCAGGTAGCAATCAGCCCCAGCATTTT.

The rearrangement links TRBV11-3 to TRBJ2-5, with D possibly matching TRBD2 (6 bases). The CDR3 has 15 amino acids. The V gene lost 1 base and the J gene lost 2 bases, with 11 bases spanning the gap. Looked up from germline, CDR1 is SGHNT and CDR2 is YENEEA. CDR3 DNA sequence: TGTGCCAGCAGCTTAGGCGGGGCAGCACAAGAGACCCAGTACTTC. Its protein is CASSLGGAAQETQYF.

The count of this clone is one. This chain links TRBV4-1 with TRBJ2-1, with 8 bases fitting TRBD2. V shed 2 bases and J 2 bases; nucleotides not matched to a gene: 5. CDR3 length equals 16 residues. Germline assignment: CDR1 MGHRA and CDR2 YSYEKL. The CDR3 here is CASSQPAGAPYNEQFF. For the CDR3, the DNA is TGCGCCAGCAGCCAACCAGCGGGAGCCCCCTACAATGAGCAGTTCTTC.

The rearrangement uses TRBV5-4 and TRBJ2-7; 8 nucleotides align to TRBD1. Germline CDR1 reads SGHNT; CDR2 reads YYREEE (reference sequence). The CDR3 length is 14 residues. V lost 3 bases and J lost 1; bases outside the gene matches: 3. The CDR3 spells CASSSQGASYEQYF. Here the CDR3 DNA reads TGTGCCAGCAGCTCGCAGGGGGCTTCCTACGAGCAGTACTTC.

The chain recombines TRBV7-3 with TRBJ2-3; D gene ambiguous. Per the germline V gene, CDR1 is SGHTA and CDR2 is FQGTGA. Between the trimmed V and J ends, which lost 5 bases and 3 bases, there was a span of 12 bases. The CDR3 is 14 residues long. The CDR3 nucleotides read TGTGCCAGCAGCCCGAGCCCGAGGACAGATACGCAGTATTTT. This encodes CASSPSPRTDTQYF.

The table lists this clone with many counts. Distinct nucleotide sequences in the sample also encode this CDR3. This chain links TRBV2 with TRBJ1-4, with unresolved D. Trimming left V 3 bases short and J 4 bases short, with 9 bases between. In germline, CDR1 is SNHLY, CDR2 FYNNEI. This CDR3 has 14 amino acids. The CDR3 spells CASSDRGSNEKLFF. CDR3 bases: TGTGCCAGCAGTGATCGAGGGAGTAATGAAAAACTGTTTTTT. The variable domain in full, with the rest retrieved from reference TRBV2 and TRBJ1-4, is EPEVTQTPSHQVTQMGQEVILRCVPISNHLYFYWYRQILGQKVEFLVSFYNNEISEKSEIFDDQFSVERPDGSNFTLKIRSTKLEDSAMYFCASSDRGSNEKLFFGSGTQLSVL.

Notes on this clone: An end of the junction does not agree with germline; a read error may underlie this. The rearrangement links TRBV15 to TRBJ1-4; 8 bases are a match to TRBD1. CDR3 length equals 11 residues. Germline lookup yields CDR1 LNHNV and CDR2 YYDKDF (reference sequence). In DNA form, the CDR3 reads TGTGCCACGGGCAGCCGGGACAGGTGTGTTTTT. Encoded protein: CATGSRDRCVF.

The chain joins TRBV7-2 to TRBJ2-5; D is uncertain. Germline assignment: CDR1 SGHTA and CDR2 FQGNSA. V was trimmed by 1 base and J by 0 bases, leaving 15 bases between them. The CDR3 covers 17 residues. The CDR3, as DNA: TGTGCCAGCAGCTTAGAAAGGCGGATTTTGTACCAAGAGACCCAGTACTTC. Translating it yields CASSLERRILYQETQYF.

The chain employs TRBV5-1 and TRBJ2-3, with 10 bases fitting TRBD2. The CDR3 consists of 16 residues. J gave up 1 base and V 2 bases, and 4 bases lay outside the gene matches. Looked up from germline, CDR1 is SGHRS and CDR2 is YFSETQ. The CDR3 nucleotides read TGCGCCAGCAGCTTTTCAACTAGCGGGGGCACAGATACGCAGTATTTT. This encodes CASSFSTSGGTDTQYF.

The rearrangement links TRBV28 to TRBJ1-1; TRBD1 aligns across 10 bases. This CDR3 contains 18 residues. The junction had 20 bases not matched to a gene; V was cut back by 8 bases and J by 5 bases. Germline CDR1 reads MDHEN; CDR2 reads SYDVKM. The CDR3 DNA sequence: TGTGCCAGCTTCCCACCAAGACAGGGGGCTTTTAGGAGGACTGAAGCTTTCTTT. Protein sequence: CASFPPRQGAFRRTEAFF.

The CDR3 DNA reads TGTGCCAGCAGCTCCAAAGCGGGTAGCAATCAGCCCCAGCATTTT. Its translation: CASSSKAGSNQPQHF. The chain combines TRBV7-8 with TRBJ1-5, with D unresolved. Germline V gene data show CDR1 as SGHVS and CDR2 as FQNEAQ. The germline V and J ends were trimmed by 4 bases and 0 bases, with 10 bases remaining between them. The CDR3 contains 15 residues. Full variable domain (remainder filled in from reference TRBV7-8 and TRBJ1-5): GAGVSQSPRYKVAKRGQDVALRCDPISGHVSLFWYQQALGQGPEFLTYFQNEAQLDKSGLPSDRFFAERPEGSVSTLKIQRTQQEDSAVYLCASSSKAGSNQPQHFGDGTRLSIL.

The J gene is TRBJ2-3, the V gene TRBV13; TRBD2 is a possible D gene (5 bases). V was pared by 8 bases and J by 2 bases, with 11 bases between. This CDR3 contains 13 residues. Germline V gene data show CDR1 as PRHDT and CDR2 as FYEKMQ (reference sequence). This chain's CDR3 is CASLRVFTDTQYF. CDR3 sequence (DNA): TGTGCCAGCTTGCGGGTCTTCACAGATACGCAGTATTTT.

The CDR3 is CASSVRQALSTNEKLFF. The CDR3 DNA follows: TGTGCCAGCTCGGTGCGACAGGCCCTATCAACTAATGAAAAACTGTTTTTT. The rearrangement joins TRBV18 to TRBJ1-4, with a possible D match to TRBD1 (6 bases). Germline values: CDR1 KGHSH, CDR2 LQKENI. The CDR3 runs 17 residues. V was cut by 6 bases and J by 0 bases, with 17 bases left in between. The variable domain in full, with the rest retrieved from reference TRBV18 and TRBJ1-4, is NAGVMQNPRHLVRRRGQEARLRCSPMKGHSHVYWYRQLPEEGLKFMVYLQKENIIDESGMPKERFSAEFPKEGPSILRIQQVVRGDSAAYFCASSVRQALSTNEKLFFGSGTQLSVL.

A few counts support this clone. The rearrangement joins TRBV16 to TRBJ1-5; possible D gene TRBD1, 5 bases. CDR3 length equals 15 residues. V dropped 0 bases and J dropped 6 bases, with 12 bases sitting between them. The germline gives CDR1 KGHSY, CDR2 FQNENV. CDR3 sequence: CASSQSVRVGQPQHF. CDR3 sequence (DNA): TGTGCCAGCAGCCAATCGGTCAGGGTCGGTCAGCCCCAGCATTTT.